A selection of T cell receptor beta chains follows, all from one sample in a study of neurological immune-mediated disorders. TCRdb reprocessed the 5' RACE reads via MiXCR and lists one record per CDR3 protein. In the table there are about 10,000 distinct CDR3 sequences, 20% to 25% of which are singletons. The sequenced material came from CD8+ T cells from blood. Receptor source: a woman between 40 and 50 years old with multiple sclerosis. Each CDR3 is given without its conserved first and last residue. The order of the fields is CDR3 protein, clone size, J gene, V gene, CDR3 length. The size field is filled for only some rows; it gives once, few, many or a size class.

CDR3 protein: ASSQGSQNYGYT
clone size: many
J gene: TRBJ1-2
V gene: TRBV4-1
CDR3 length: 12

CDR3 protein: ASSLLENEQF
clone size: many
J gene: TRBJ2-1
V gene: TRBV5-6
CDR3 length: 10

CDR3 protein: ASSVARGGSLYHEQY
clone size: NA
J gene: TRBJ2-7
V gene: TRBV5-1
CDR3 length: 15

CDR3 protein: ASSRQSIRPKNTEAF
clone size: many
J gene: TRBJ1-1
V gene: TRBV6-5
CDR3 length: 15

CDR3 protein: AIKQGRGETQY
clone size: medium-sized
J gene: TRBJ2-5
V gene: TRBV10-3
CDR3 length: 11

CDR3 protein: ASSQGADTQY
clone size: medium-sized
J gene: TRBJ2-3
V gene: TRBV7-3
CDR3 length: 10

CDR3 protein: ASSQGSGFSYEQY
clone size: NA
J gene: TRBJ2-7
V gene: TRBV3-1
CDR3 length: 13

CDR3 protein: ASVTGGQETSPLH
clone size: many
J gene: TRBJ1-6
V gene: TRBV21-1
CDR3 length: 13

CDR3 protein: ASSQGGATGAYGYT
clone size: once
J gene: TRBJ1-2
V gene: TRBV4-2
CDR3 length: 14

CDR3 protein: ASSGHFNYGYT
clone size: many
J gene: TRBJ1-2
V gene: TRBV7-6
CDR3 length: 11

CDR3 protein: ASNQRGGDEQF
clone size: NA
J gene: TRBJ2-1
V gene: TRBV2
CDR3 length: 11

CDR3 protein: ASSPRQGSSYEQY
clone size: many
J gene: TRBJ2-7
V gene: TRBV7-9
CDR3 length: 13

CDR3 protein: ASSQDNQPQH
clone size: medium-sized
J gene: TRBJ1-5
V gene: TRBV4-2
CDR3 length: 10

CDR3 protein: ASSLEDRSYEQY
clone size: many
J gene: TRBJ2-7
V gene: TRBV5-1
CDR3 length: 12

CDR3 protein: ASSSSRGTRGYNEQF
clone size: many
J gene: TRBJ2-1
V gene: TRBV7-9
CDR3 length: 15

CDR3 protein: ASSPETSIFITGELF
clone size: many
J gene: TRBJ2-2
V gene: TRBV3-1
CDR3 length: 15

CDR3 protein: AIGREDDGELF
clone size: NA
J gene: TRBJ2-2
V gene: TRBV10-3
CDR3 length: 11

CDR3 protein: ASSQEGPGVANEKLF
clone size: many
J gene: TRBJ1-4
V gene: TRBV4-1
CDR3 length: 15

CDR3 protein: AVKKAQAAYEQY
clone size: NA
J gene: TRBJ2-7
V gene: TRBV13
CDR3 length: 12

CDR3 protein: ASSPMPLAGSTDTQY
clone size: many
J gene: TRBJ2-3
V gene: TRBV9
CDR3 length: 15

CDR3 protein: ASSPTSGFTGELF
clone size: few
J gene: TRBJ2-2
V gene: TRBV12-3/TRBV12-4
CDR3 length: 13

CDR3 protein: ATHPDGNSYEQY
clone size: many
J gene: TRBJ2-7
V gene: TRBV10-2
CDR3 length: 12

CDR3 protein: ASSAGDRAYEQY
clone size: many
J gene: TRBJ2-7
V gene: TRBV27
CDR3 length: 12

CDR3 protein: ASSASGDSSYEQY
clone size: many
J gene: TRBJ2-7
V gene: TRBV9
CDR3 length: 13

CDR3 protein: ASSVLGQETQY
clone size: medium-sized
J gene: TRBJ2-5
V gene: TRBV28
CDR3 length: 11

CDR3 protein: ASSLEGMGGNEQF
clone size: many
J gene: TRBJ2-1
V gene: TRBV5-5
CDR3 length: 13

CDR3 protein: ASSYRGADGYT
clone size: many
J gene: TRBJ1-2
V gene: TRBV5-1
CDR3 length: 11

CDR3 protein: ASSAGETKNIQY
clone size: medium-sized
J gene: TRBJ2-4
V gene: TRBV9
CDR3 length: 12

CDR3 protein: ASSFYRVGDTEAF
clone size: medium-sized
J gene: TRBJ1-1
V gene: TRBV4-1
CDR3 length: 13

CDR3 protein: ASLGRFYT
clone size: NA
J gene: TRBJ1-2
V gene: TRBV11-2
CDR3 length: 8

CDR3 protein: ASSLDAYEQY
clone size: NA
J gene: TRBJ2-7
V gene: TRBV5-1
CDR3 length: 10

CDR3 protein: ASSSGTAFYGYT
clone size: many
J gene: TRBJ1-2
V gene: TRBV5-1
CDR3 length: 12

CDR3 protein: ASVGEPSYEQY
clone size: many
J gene: TRBJ2-7
V gene: TRBV6-5
CDR3 length: 11

CDR3 protein: ASSPDIGGEAF
clone size: few
J gene: TRBJ1-1
V gene: TRBV9
CDR3 length: 11

CDR3 protein: ASSPLQGGDTEAF
clone size: medium-sized
J gene: TRBJ1-1
V gene: TRBV5-1
CDR3 length: 13

CDR3 protein: ASSLTGASETQY
clone size: many
J gene: TRBJ2-5
V gene: TRBV5-1
CDR3 length: 12

CDR3 protein: AISNDNSYEQY
clone size: many
J gene: TRBJ2-7
V gene: TRBV10-3
CDR3 length: 11

CDR3 protein: ASSQYLTGGRNQPQH
clone size: many
J gene: TRBJ1-5
V gene: TRBV4-1
CDR3 length: 15

CDR3 protein: ASSQENSYEQY
clone size: NA
J gene: TRBJ2-7
V gene: TRBV4-1
CDR3 length: 11

CDR3 protein: ASSPVDRLYNSPLH
clone size: many
J gene: TRBJ1-6
V gene: TRBV7-3
CDR3 length: 14

CDR3 protein: SVDRGYRETQY
clone size: NA
J gene: TRBJ2-5
V gene: TRBV29-1
CDR3 length: 11

CDR3 protein: ASSCSRAYYGYT
clone size: few
J gene: TRBJ1-2
V gene: TRBV7-7
CDR3 length: 12

CDR3 protein: ASSLDRGTGELF
clone size: many
J gene: TRBJ2-2
V gene: TRBV11-3
CDR3 length: 12

CDR3 protein: SAAPLAGAGELF
clone size: NA
J gene: TRBJ2-2
V gene: TRBV20-1
CDR3 length: 12

CDR3 protein: ASSEGEGSNTGELF
clone size: many
J gene: TRBJ2-2
V gene: TRBV6-4
CDR3 length: 14

CDR3 protein: ASSQARGDTGELF
clone size: medium-sized
J gene: TRBJ2-2
V gene: TRBV4-1
CDR3 length: 13

CDR3 protein: ASTPLDRVNYGYT
clone size: NA
J gene: TRBJ1-2
V gene: TRBV5-1
CDR3 length: 13

CDR3 protein: ASSLWVTDTQY
clone size: NA
J gene: TRBJ2-3
V gene: TRBV11-2
CDR3 length: 11

CDR3 protein: ASSVGGSGTGELF
clone size: medium-sized
J gene: TRBJ2-2
V gene: TRBV9
CDR3 length: 13